This T cell receptor (beta chain) was sequenced during a study of blood T cell repertoires in COVID-19. Profiled with immunoSEQ multiplex PCR; TCRdb holds only in-frame clones, not every one. The sample consists of about 140,000 clones, less than 80% of them appearing once. Between the trimmed V and J ends, which lost 6 bases and 5 bases, there was a span of 7 bases. CDR3 size: 12 residues. Germline lookup yields CDR1 KGHSH and CDR2 LQKENI. The source material was peripheral blood. The rearrangement joins TRBV18 to TRBJ2-2; D gene uncertain. The TCR comes from a man in his 60s with acute or convalescent COVID-19. This CDR3 is CASSLETGELFF. CDR3 nucleotides: TGTGCCAGCTCGCTCGAGACCGGGGAGCTGTTTTTT. Filled out from reference TRBV18 and TRBJ2-2, the complete variable domain reads NAGVMQNPRHLVRRRGQEARLRCSPMKGHSHVYWYRQLPEEGLKFMVYLQKENIIDESGMPKERFSAEFPKEGPSILRIQQVVRGDSAAYFCASSLETGELFFGEGSRLTVL.